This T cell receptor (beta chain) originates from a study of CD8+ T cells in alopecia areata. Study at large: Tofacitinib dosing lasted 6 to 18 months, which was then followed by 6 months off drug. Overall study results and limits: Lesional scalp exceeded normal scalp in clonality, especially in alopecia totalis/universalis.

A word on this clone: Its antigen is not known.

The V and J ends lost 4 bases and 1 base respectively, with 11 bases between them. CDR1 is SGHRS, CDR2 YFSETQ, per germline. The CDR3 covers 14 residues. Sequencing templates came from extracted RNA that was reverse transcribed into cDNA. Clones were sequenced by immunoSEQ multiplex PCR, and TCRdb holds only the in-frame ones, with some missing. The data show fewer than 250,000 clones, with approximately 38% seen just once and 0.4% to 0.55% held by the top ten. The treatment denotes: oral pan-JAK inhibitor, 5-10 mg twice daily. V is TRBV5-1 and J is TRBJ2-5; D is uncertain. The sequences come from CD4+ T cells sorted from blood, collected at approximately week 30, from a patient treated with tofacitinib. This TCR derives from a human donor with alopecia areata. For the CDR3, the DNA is TGCGCCAGCAGCAGGGAACAGAGCCAAGAGACCCAGTACTTC. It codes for CASSREQSQETQYF.